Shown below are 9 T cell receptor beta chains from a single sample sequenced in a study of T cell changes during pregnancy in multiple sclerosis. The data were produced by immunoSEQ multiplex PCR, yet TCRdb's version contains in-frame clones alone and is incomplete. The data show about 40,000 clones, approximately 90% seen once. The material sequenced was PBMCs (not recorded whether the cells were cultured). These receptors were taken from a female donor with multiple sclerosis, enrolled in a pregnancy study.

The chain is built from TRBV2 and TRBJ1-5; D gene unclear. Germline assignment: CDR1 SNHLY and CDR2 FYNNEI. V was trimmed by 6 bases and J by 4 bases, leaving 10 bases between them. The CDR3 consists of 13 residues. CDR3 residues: CASREDGNQPQHF. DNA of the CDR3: TGTGCCAGCAGGGAGGACGGGAATCAGCCCCAGCATTTT. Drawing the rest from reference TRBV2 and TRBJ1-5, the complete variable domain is EPEVTQTPSHQVTQMGQEVILRCVPISNHLYFYWYRQILGQKVEFLVSFYNNEISEKSEIFDDQFSVERPDGSNFTLKIRSTKLEDSAMYFCASREDGNQPQHFGDGTRLSIL.

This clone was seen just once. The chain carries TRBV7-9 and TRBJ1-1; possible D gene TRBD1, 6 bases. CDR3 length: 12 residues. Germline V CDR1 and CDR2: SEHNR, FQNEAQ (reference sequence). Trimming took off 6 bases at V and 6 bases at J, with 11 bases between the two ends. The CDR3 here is CASRSGVPEAFF. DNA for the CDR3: TGTGCCAGCAGGTCAGGGGTCCCTGAAGCTTTCTTT.

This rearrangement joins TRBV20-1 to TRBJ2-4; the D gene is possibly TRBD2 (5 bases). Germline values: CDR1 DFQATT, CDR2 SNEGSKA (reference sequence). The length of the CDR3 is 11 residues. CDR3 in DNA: TGCGGCGGACTAGCCAAAAACATTCAGTACTTC. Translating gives CGGLAKNIQYF.

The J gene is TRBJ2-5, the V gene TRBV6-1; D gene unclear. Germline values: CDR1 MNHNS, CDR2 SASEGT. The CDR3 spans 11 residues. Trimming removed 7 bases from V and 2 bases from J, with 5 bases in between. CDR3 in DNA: TGTGCCAGCAACGAACAAGAGACCCAGTACTTC. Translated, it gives CASNEQETQYF.

The CDR3 region is CASSLLGGQGNEKLFF. For the CDR3, the DNA is TGCGCCAGCAGCTTGCTAGGGGGACAGGGTAATGAAAAACTGTTTTTT. V and J are TRBV5-1 and TRBJ1-4; 9 nucleotides agree with TRBD1. The CDR3 runs 16 residues. Per germline, CDR1 SGHRS and CDR2 YFSETQ. V was clipped by 1 base and J by 4 bases; unmatched bases: 5. The full variable domain, rest sourced from reference TRBV5-1 and TRBJ1-4, is KAGVTQTPRYLIKTRGQQVTLSCSPISGHRSVSWYQQTPGQGLQFLFEYFSETQRNKGNFPGRFSGRQFSNSRSEMNVSTLELGDSALYLCASSLLGGQGNEKLFFGSGTQLSVL.

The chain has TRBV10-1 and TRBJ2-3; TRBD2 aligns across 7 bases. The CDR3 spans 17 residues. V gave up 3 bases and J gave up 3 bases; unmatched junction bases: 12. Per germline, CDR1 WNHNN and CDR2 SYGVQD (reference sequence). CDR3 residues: CASSDPGRQRGTDTQYF. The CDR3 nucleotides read TGCGCCAGCAGTGATCCCGGGAGACAGCGGGGAACAGATACGCAGTATTTT.

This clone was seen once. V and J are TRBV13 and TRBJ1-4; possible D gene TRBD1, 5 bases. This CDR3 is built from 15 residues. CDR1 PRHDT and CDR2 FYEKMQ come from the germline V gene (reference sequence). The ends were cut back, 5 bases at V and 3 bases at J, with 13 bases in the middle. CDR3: CASSDRGKSNEKLFF. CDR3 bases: TGTGCCAGCAGCGATCGGGGGAAGTCTAATGAAAAACTGTTTTTT.

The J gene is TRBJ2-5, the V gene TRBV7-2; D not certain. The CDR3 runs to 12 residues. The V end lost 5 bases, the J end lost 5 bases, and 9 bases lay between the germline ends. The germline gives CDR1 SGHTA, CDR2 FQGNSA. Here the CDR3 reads CASSATRETQYF. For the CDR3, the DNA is TGTGCCAGCAGCGCAACTCGGGAGACCCAGTACTTC.

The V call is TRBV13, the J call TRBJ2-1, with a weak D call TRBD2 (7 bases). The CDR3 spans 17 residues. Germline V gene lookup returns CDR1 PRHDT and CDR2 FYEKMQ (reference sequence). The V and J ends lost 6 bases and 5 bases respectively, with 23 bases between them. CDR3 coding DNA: TGTGCCAGCAGGCCCCAAGGGGGGAGGGGATACCACAATGAGCAGTTCTTC. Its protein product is CASRPQGGRGYHNEQFF. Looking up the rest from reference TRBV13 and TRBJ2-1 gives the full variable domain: AAGVIQSPRHLIKEKRETATLKCYPIPRHDTVYWYQQGPGQDPQFLISFYEKMQSDKGSIPDRFSAQQFSDYHSELNMSSLELGDSALYFCASRPQGGRGYHNEQFFGPGTRLTVL.